This T cell receptor beta chain was documented in a study of blood T cell repertoires in COVID-19. Study-wide background: The United States, Italy and Spain supplied acute and convalescent COVID-19 samples. T cells, B-cell-depleted T cells, or PBMCs supplied cDNA or gDNA.

The germline gives CDR1 MNHEY, CDR2 SVGEGT. This CDR3 has 16 residues. The V and J ends lost 5 bases and 0 bases, in that order; junction bases with no gene match: 8. How the authors handled the data: Reference gene primer amplification gave estimated nucleated cell counts. Using immunoSEQ multiplex PCR, the repertoire was profiled, and TCRdb retains in-frame clones only, with some absent. The DNA was the basis for D and trimming; V, J and clone size are from that table. The table lists roughly 150,000 clones, approximately 80% of them singletons. The specimen sequenced was peripheral blood. The source of this sequence is a man between 60 and 75 years old who had recovered from COVID-19. The rearrangement joins TRBV6-2 or TRBV6-3 to TRBJ1-1, with 8 bases lining up with TRBD1. The CDR3 spells CASSSGQGVLNTEAFF. CDR3 coding DNA: TGTGCCAGCAGTAGTGGACAGGGAGTGTTGAACACTGAAGCTTTCTTT.